This TCR beta chain was profiled in a study of shared clonotypes between healthy human individuals. This was a deep-level run. Sorted-subset replicate PCRs used around 200 ng of genomic DNA. This amount corresponded to approximately 30,000 T cell genomes. TCRdb's table, derived via immunoSEQ multiplex PCR, lists solely in-frame clones and lacks some. The table has 850,000 to 1,200,000 clones, about 75% seen once; the top ten hold approximately 1.5%. The CDR3 sequence is 14 residues long. V was clipped by 3 bases and J by 7 bases, with 13 bases between them. The germline V gene encodes CDR1 SGHRS and CDR2 YFSETQ.

The sequence was collected from a man aged 18 to 30 in good health. This chain uses TRBV5-1 with TRBJ2-2; tentative D call: TRBD1 (6 bases). Sequences were obtained from memory CD4+ T cells sorted from blood. This sample's subset: CD45RA-negative fraction. The CDR3 protein is CASSSGTRYGELFF. The CDR3 coding sequence is TGCGCCAGCAGCTCCGGGACACGGTACGGGGAGCTGTTTTTT. The full variable domain, in which reference TRBV5-1 and TRBJ2-2 provide the parts outside the CDR3, is KAGVTQTPRYLIKTRGQQVTLSCSPISGHRSVSWYQQTPGQGLQFLFEYFSETQRNKGNFPGRFSGRQFSNSRSEMNVSTLELGDSALYLCASSSGTRYGELFFGEGSRLTVL.